Sequencing of this TCR beta chain was carried out in a study of T cell responses to AZD1222 COVID-19 vaccine. TCRdb keeps only in-frame clones here, not all; method: immunoSEQ multiplex PCR. The table records tens of thousands of clones, about 91% of them present only once. Germline assignment: CDR1 SGHAT and CDR2 FQNNGV. This CDR3 spans 14 amino acids. Losses at the gene ends were 7 bases for V and 2 bases for J; bases not matched to a gene: 4. Sequencing used peripheral blood, obtained 28 days after the second AZD1222 dose. This sequence joins TRBV11-2 and TRBJ2-5, with 10 bases matching TRBD2. The TCR comes from an adult who received the AZD1222 COVID-19 vaccine. CDR3 sequence reads: CASNGGLAQETQYF. The CDR3 nucleotides are TGTGCCAGCAACGGGGGACTAGCGCAAGAGACCCAGTACTTC.